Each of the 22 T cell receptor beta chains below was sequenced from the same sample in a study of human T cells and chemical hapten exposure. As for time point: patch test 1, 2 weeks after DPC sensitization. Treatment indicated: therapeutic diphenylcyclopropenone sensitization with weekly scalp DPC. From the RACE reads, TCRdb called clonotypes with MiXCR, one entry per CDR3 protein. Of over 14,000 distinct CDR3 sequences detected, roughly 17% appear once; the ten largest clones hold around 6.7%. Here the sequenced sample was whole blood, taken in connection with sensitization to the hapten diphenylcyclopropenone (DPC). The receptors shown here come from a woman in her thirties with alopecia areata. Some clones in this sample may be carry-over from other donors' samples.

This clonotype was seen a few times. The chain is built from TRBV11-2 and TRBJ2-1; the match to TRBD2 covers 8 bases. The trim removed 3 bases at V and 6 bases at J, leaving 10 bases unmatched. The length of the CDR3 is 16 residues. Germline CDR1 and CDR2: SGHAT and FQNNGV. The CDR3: CASSFGSGSPFNEQFF. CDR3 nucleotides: TGTGCCAGCAGCTTCGGGAGCGGGAGTCCCTTCAATGAGCAGTTCTTC.

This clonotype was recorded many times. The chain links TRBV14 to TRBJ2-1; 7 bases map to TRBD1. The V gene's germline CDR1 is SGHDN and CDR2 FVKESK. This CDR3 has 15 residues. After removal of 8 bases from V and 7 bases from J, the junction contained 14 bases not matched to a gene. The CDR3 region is CASGKTGARRNEQFF. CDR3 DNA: TGTGCCAGCGGAAAAACAGGGGCGCGAAGGAATGAGCAGTTCTTC.

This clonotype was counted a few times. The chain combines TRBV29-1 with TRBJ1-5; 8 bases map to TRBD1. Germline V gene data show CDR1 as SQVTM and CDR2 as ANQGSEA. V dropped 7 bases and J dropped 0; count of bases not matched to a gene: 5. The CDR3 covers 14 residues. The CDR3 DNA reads TGCAGCGGATCGACAGGGGATAGCAATCAGCCCCAGCATTTT. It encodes CSGSTGDSNQPQHF.

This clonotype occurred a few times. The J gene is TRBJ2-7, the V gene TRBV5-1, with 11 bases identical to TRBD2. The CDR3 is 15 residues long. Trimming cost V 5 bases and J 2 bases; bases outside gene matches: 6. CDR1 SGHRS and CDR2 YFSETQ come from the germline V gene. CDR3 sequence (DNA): TGCGCCAGCAGGACTACTAGCGGGGGTCCCTACGAGCAGTACTTC. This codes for CASRTTSGGPYEQYF.

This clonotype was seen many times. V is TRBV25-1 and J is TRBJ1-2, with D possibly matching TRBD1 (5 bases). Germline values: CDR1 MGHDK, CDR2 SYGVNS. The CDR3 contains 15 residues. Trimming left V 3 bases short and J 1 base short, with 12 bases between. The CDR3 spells CASSEWTSNNYGYTF. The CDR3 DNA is TGTGCCAGCAGTGAGTGGACATCTAATAACTATGGCTACACCTTC.

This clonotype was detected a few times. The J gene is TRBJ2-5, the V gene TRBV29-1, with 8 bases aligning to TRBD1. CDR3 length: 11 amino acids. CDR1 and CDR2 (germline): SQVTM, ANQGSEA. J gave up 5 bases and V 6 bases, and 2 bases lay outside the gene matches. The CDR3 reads CSVTGVETQYF. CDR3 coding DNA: TGCAGCGTGACAGGGGTGGAGACCCAGTACTTC.

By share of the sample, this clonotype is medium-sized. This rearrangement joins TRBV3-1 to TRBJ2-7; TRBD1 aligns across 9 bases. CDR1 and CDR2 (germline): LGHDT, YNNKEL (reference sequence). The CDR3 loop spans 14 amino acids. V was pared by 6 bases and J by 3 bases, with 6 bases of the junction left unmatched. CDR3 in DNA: TGTGCCAGCAGTCAACAGGGGGCAGTCTACGAGCAGTACTTC. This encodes CASSQQGAVYEQYF.

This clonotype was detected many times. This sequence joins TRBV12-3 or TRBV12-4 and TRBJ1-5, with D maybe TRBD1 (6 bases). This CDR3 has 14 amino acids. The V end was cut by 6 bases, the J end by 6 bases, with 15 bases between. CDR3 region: CASSYYRVGQPQHF. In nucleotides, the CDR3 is TGTGCCAGCAGCTATTACAGGGTTGGTCAGCCCCAGCATTTT.

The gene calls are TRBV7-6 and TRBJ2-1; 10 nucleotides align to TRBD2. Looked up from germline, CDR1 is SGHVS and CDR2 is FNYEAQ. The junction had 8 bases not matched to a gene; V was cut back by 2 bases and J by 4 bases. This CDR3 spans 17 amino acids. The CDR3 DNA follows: TGTGCCAGCAGCTTAAATACCTTGGGACTAGCGTACAATGAGCAGTTCTTC. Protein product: CASSLNTLGLAYNEQFF.

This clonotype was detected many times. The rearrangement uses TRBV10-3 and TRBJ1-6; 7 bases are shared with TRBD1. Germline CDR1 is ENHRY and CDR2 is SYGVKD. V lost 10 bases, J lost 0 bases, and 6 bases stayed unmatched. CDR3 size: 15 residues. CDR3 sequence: CASSRQGSYNSPLHF. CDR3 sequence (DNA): TGTGCCAGTTCCCGACAGGGCTCCTATAATTCACCCCTCCACTTT.

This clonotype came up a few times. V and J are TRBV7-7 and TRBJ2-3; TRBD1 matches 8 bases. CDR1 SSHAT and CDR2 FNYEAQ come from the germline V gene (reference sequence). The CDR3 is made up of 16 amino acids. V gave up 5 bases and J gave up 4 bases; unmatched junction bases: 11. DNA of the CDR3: TGTGCCAGCAGCACCAGCCCGGGGACAGGAGCAGATACGCAGTATTTT. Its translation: CASSTSPGTGADTQYF.

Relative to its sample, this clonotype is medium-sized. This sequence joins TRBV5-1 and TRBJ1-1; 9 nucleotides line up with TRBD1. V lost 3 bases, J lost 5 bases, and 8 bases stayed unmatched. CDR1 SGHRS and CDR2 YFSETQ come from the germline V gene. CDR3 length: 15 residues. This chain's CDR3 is CASSSLGTGRTEAFF. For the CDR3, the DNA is TGCGCCAGCAGCTCGTTAGGGACAGGGAGAACTGAAGCTTTCTTT.

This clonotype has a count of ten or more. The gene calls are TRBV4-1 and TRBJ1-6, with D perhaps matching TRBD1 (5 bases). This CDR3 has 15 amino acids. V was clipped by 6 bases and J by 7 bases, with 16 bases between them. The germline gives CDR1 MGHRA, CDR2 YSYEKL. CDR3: CASSVPVGGNSPLHF. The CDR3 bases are TGCGCCAGCAGTGTCCCCGTCGGGGGAAATTCACCCCTCCACTTT.

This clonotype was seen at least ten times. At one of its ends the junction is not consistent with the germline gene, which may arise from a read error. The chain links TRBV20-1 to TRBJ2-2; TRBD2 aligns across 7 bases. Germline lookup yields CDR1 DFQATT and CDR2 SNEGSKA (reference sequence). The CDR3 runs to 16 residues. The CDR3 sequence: CSARAFSRESTGELFF. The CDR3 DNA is TGCAGTGCTAGGGCTTTTTCGCGGGAGTCTACCGGAGAGCTGTTTTTT.

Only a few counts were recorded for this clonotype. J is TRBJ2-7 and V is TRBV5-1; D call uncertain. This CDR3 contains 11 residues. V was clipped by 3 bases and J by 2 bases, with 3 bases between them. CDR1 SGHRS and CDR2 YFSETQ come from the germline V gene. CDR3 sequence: CASSYTYEQYF. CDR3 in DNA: TGCGCCAGCAGCTACACCTACGAGCAGTACTTC.

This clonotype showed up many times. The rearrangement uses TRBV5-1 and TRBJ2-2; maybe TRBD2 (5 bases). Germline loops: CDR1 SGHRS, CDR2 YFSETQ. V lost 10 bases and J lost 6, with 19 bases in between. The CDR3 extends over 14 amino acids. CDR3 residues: CAGSRLKGAGELFF. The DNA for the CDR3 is TGCGCCGGGTCTCGTCTGAAGGGAGCCGGGGAGCTGTTTTTT.

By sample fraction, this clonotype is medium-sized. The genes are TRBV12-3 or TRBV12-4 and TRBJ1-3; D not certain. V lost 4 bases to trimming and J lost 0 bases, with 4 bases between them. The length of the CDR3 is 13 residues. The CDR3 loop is CASSYRSGNTIYF. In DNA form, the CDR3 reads TGTGCCAGCAGTTACCGCTCTGGAAACACCATATATTTT.

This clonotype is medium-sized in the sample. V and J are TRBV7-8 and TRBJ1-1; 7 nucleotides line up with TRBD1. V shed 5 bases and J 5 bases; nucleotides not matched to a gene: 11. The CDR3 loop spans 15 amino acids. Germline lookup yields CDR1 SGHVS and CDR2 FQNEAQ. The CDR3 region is CASSLQSTGTTEAFF. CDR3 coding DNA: TGTGCCAGCAGCCTACAATCGACAGGGACAACTGAAGCTTTCTTT. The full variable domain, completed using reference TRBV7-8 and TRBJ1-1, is GAGVSQSPRYKVAKRGQDVALRCDPISGHVSLFWYQQALGQGPEFLTYFQNEAQLDKSGLPSDRFFAERPEGSVSTLKIQRTQQEDSAVYLCASSLQSTGTTEAFFGQGTRLTVV.

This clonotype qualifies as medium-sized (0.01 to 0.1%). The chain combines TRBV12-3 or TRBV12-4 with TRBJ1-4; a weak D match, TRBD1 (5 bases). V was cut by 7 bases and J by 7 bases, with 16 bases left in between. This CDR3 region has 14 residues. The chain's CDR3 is CASTDSFGGEKLFF. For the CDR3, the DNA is TGTGCCAGCACCGACAGTTTCGGGGGTGAAAAACTGTTTTTT.

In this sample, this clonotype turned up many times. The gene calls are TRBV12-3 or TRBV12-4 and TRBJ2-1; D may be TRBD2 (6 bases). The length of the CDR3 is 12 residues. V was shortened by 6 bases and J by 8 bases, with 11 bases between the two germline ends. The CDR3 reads CASRSLAHEQFF. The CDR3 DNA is TGTGCCAGCAGGTCTCTAGCGCATGAGCAGTTCTTC.

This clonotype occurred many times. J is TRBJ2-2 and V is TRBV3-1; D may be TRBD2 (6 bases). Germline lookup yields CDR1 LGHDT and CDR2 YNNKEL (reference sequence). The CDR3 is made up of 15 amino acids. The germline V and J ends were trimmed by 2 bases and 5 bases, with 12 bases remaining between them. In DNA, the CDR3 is TGTGCCAGCAGCCAATCGGGACTCCCGACCGGGGAGCTGTTTTTT. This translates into CASSQSGLPTGELFF.

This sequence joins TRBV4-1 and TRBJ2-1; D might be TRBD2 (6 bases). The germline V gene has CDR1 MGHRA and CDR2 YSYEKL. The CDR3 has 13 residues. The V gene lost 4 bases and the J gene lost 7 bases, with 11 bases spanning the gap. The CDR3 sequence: CASSPRLGNEQFF. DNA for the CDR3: TGCGCCAGCAGCCCAAGACTAGGGAATGAGCAGTTCTTC.